Shown below are 5 T cell receptor beta chains from a single sample sequenced in a study of CD8 T cells in ankylosing spondylitis. In TCRdb, the 5' RACE reads were re-called with MiXCR into one record per CDR3 protein. The sample has around 300,000 distinct CDR3 sequences, around 21% seen once. What was sequenced was blood, either unsorted or a sorted T cell fraction (not recorded which). The source is a female donor with ankylosing spondylitis or in good health (not recorded which).

V usage is TRBV5-5 and J usage is TRBJ2-3; TRBD2 aligns across 9 bases. Germline assignment: CDR1 SGHKS and CDR2 YYEKEE (reference sequence). This CDR3 comprises 14 residues. Trimming removed 5 bases from V and 4 bases from J; junction bases left unmatched: 5. The CDR3 bases are TGTGCCAGCAGGGGGGCTAGCGGGGCAGATACGCAGTATTTT. This translates into CASRGASGADTQYF.

The chain joins TRBV6-5 to TRBJ2-3, with D possibly matching TRBD1 (5 bases). The V gene's germline CDR1 is MNHEY and CDR2 SVGAGI. The V gene lost 0 bases and the J gene lost 1 base, with 11 bases spanning the gap. The CDR3 loop spans 16 amino acids. The CDR3 DNA is TGTGCCAGCAGTTACTCACAGGCCCTTGGCACAGATACGCAGTATTTT. Residues: CASSYSQALGTDTQYF.

This clonotype was detected many times. V gene TRBV29-1 combines with J gene TRBJ2-3; D tentatively reads TRBD1 or TRBD2 (5 bases each). CDR1 is SQVTM, CDR2 ANQGSEA, per germline. The CDR3 totals 12 residues. V dropped 5 bases and J dropped 6 bases, with 12 bases sitting between them. CDR3 coding DNA: TGCAGCGTTTCCCCGGGGCCCGATACGCAGTATTTT. It specifies CSVSPGPDTQYF.

The gene calls are TRBV11-2 and TRBJ2-2, with TRBD2 matching 11 bases. The CDR3 is 15 amino acids. V dropped 5 bases and J dropped 7; count of bases not matched to a gene: 6. Germline CDR1 is SGHAT and CDR2 is FQNNGV. CDR3 in DNA: TGTGCCAGCAGCCTCCGACTAGCGGGACACGGGGAGCTGTTTTTT. Its translation: CASSLRLAGHGELFF. Together with reference TRBV11-2 and TRBJ2-2, the CDR3 gives the full variable domain: EAGVAQSPRYKIIEKRQSVAFWCNPISGHATLYWYQQILGQGPKLLIQFQNNGVVDDSQLPKDRFSAERLKGVDSTLKIQPAKLEDSAVYLCASSLRLAGHGELFFGEGSRLTVL.

The chain links TRBV9 to TRBJ2-7, with 7 bases lining up with TRBD2. With V trimmed by 0 bases and J by 5 bases, 5 bases remained unmatched. This CDR3 comprises 14 residues. Germline CDR1 SGDLS, CDR2 YYNGEE. The CDR3 DNA reads TGTGCCAGCAGCGTAGCCGGGGGGTCCGACGAGCAGTACTTC. Its translation: CASSVAGGSDEQYF.